This T cell receptor (beta chain) was captured in a study of beta chain features in type 1 diabetes. General study results and limits: Across all four CD4+ subsets, people with type 1 diabetes showed modestly shorter TCRB CDR3s.

This clone was seen a handful of times. Antigen: not known. Expressed TCRB transcripts were sequenced because the entire RNA isolate underwent reverse transcription. Method: immunoSEQ multiplex PCR; TCRdb's copy keeps in-frame clones and lacks some. The data show 330,000 or so clones, with roughly 12% seen just once and 0.0095% to 0.011% held by the top ten. This TCR was recovered from a woman between 18 and 30 years old with type 1 diabetes. Sequenced: naive CD4+ T cells from blood.

CDR3 in DNA: TGTGCCAGCAGCAAAGTCTCGGTCGAGCAGTACTTC. Its protein is CASSKVSVEQYF. The V call is TRBV21-1, the J call TRBJ2-7; TRBD2 reflects the table's D call only, with no check against the DNA. TRBV21-1 is a known pseudogene. The CDR3 length is 12 residues.